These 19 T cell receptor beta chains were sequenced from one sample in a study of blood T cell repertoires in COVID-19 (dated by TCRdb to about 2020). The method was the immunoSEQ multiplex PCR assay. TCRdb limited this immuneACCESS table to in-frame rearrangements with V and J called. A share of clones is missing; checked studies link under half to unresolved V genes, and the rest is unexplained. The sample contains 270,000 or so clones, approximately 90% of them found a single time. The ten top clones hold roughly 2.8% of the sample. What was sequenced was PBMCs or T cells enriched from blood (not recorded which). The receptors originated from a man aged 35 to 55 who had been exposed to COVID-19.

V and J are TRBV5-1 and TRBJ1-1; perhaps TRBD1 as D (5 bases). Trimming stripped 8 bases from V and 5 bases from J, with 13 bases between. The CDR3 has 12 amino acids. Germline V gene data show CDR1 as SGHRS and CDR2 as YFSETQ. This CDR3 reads CASWGDGTEAFF. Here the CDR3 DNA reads TGCGCCAGTTGGGGCGACGGGACTGAAGCTTTCTTT. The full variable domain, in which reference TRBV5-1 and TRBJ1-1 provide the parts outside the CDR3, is KAGVTQTPRYLIKTRGQQVTLSCSPISGHRSVSWYQQTPGQGLQFLFEYFSETQRNKGNFPGRFSGRQFSNSRSEMNVSTLELGDSALYLCASWGDGTEAFFGQGTRLTVV.

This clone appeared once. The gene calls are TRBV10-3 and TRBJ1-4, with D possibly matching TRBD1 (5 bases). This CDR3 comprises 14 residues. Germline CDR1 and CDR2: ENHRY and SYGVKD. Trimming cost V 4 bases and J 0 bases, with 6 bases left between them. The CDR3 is CAISATATNEKLFF. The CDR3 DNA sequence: TGTGCCATCAGTGCGACAGCAACTAATGAAAAACTGTTTTTT.

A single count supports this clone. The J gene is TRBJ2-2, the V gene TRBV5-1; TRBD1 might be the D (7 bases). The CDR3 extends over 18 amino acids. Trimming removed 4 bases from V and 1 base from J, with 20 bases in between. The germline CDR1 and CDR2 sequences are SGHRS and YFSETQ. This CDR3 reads CASSGGGRTGQNTGELFF. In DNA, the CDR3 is TGCGCCAGCAGCGGAGGGGGCCGTACCGGGCAGAACACCGGGGAGCTGTTTTTT.

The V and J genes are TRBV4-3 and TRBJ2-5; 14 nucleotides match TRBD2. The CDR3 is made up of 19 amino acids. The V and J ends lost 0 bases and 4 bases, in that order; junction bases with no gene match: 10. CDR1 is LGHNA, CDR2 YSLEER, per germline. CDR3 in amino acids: CASSQDLAPGTSGRETQYF. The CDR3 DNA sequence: TGCGCCAGCAGCCAAGATTTGGCTCCCGGGACTAGCGGGAGAGAGACCCAGTACTTC.

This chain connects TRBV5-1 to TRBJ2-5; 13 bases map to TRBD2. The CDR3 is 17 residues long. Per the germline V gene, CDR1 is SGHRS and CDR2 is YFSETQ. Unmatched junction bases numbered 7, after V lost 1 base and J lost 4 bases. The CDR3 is CASSLTTGLAGVETQYF. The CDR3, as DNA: TGCGCCAGCAGCTTGACCACAGGACTAGCGGGAGTAGAGACCCAGTACTTC.

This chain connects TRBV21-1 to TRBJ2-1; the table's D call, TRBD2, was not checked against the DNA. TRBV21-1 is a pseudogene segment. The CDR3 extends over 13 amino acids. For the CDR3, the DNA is TGTGCCAAGGGAGCGAGGACGGGGAATGAGCAGTTCTTC. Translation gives CAKGARTGNEQFF.

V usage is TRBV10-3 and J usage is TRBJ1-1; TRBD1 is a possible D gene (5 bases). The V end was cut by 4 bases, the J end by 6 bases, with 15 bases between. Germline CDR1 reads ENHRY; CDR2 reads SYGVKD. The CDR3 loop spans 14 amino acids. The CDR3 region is CAISGGPGEPEAFF. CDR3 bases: TGTGCCATCAGTGGGGGACCGGGGGAACCTGAAGCTTTCTTT.

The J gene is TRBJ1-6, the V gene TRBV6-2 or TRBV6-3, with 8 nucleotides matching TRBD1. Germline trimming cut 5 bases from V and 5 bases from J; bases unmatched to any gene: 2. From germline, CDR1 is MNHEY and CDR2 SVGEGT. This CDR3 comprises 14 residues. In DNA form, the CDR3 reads TGTGCCAGCAGTAAGGACAGGGATAATTCACCCCTCCACTTT. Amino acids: CASSKDRDNSPLHF.

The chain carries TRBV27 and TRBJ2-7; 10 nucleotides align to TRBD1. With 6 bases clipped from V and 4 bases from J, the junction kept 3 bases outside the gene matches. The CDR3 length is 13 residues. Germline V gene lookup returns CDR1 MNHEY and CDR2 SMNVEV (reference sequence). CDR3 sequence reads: CASRLDRGYEQYF. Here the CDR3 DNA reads TGTGCCAGCAGACTGGACAGGGGGTACGAGCAGTACTTC.

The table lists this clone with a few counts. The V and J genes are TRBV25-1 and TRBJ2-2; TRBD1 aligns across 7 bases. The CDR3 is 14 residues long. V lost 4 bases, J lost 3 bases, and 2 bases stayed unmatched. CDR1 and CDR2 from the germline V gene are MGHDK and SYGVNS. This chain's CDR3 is CASSGDSYTGELFF. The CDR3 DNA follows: TGTGCCAGCAGTGGGGACAGCTACACCGGGGAGCTGTTTTTT.

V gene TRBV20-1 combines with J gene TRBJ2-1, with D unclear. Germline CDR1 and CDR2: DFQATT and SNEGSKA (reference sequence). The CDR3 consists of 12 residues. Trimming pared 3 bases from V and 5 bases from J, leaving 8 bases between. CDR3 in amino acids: CSASSLHNEQFF. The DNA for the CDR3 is TGCAGTGCTAGTTCGCTACACAATGAGCAGTTCTTC.

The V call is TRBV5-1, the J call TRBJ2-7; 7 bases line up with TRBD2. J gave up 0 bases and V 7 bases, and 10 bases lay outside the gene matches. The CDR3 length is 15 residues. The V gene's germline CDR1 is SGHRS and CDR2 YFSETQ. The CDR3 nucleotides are TGCGCCAGCTCGGAGGGAGGGTATAACTCCTACGAGCAGTACTTC. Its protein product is CASSEGGYNSYEQYF.

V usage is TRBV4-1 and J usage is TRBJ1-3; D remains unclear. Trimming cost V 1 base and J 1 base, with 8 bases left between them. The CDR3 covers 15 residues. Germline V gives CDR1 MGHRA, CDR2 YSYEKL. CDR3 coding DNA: TGCGCCAGCAGCCAAGGGACTGATTCTGGAAACACCATATATTTT. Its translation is CASSQGTDSGNTIYF.

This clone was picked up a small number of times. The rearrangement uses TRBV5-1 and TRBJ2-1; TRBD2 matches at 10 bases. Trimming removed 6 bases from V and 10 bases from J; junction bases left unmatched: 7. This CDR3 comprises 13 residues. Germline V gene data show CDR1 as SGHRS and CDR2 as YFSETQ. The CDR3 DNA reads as TGCGCCAGCAATCTAGCGGGAGTGGGCGAGCAGTTCTTC. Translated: CASNLAGVGEQFF.

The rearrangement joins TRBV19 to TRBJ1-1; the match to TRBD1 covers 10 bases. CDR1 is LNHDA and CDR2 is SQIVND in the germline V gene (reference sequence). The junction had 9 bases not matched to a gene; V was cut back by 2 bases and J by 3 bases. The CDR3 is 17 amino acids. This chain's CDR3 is CASSINRDRGGDTEAFF. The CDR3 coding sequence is TGTGCCAGTAGTATAAATCGGGACAGGGGAGGAGACACTGAAGCTTTCTTT.

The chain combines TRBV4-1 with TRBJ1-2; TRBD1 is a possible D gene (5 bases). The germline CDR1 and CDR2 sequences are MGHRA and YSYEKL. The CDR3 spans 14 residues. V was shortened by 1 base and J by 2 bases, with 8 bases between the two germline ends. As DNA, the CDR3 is TGCGCCAGCAGCCAAGGGGGGGAAAACTATGGCTACACCTTC. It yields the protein CASSQGGENYGYTF.

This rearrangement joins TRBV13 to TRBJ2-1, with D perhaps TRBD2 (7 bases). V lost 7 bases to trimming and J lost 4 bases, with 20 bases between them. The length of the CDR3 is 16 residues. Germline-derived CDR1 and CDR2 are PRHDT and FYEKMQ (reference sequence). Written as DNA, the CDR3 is TGTGCCAGCACGAGGGGGGGTCCTAGCGCATACAATGAGCAGTTCTTC. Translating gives CASTRGGPSAYNEQFF.

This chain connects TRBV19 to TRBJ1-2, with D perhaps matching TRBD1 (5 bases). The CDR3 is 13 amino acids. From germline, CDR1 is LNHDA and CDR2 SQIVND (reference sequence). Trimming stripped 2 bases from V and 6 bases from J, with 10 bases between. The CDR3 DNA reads TGTGCCAGTAGTATAATTGGGGCAAATGGCTACACCTTC. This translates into CASSIIGANGYTF.

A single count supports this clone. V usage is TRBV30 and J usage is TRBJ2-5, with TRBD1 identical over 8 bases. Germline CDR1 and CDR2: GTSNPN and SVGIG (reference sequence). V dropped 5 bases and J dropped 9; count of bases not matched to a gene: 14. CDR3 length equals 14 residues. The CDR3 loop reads CAWEWGQARGAQYF. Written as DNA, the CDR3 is TGTGCCTGGGAATGGGGACAGGCGAGGGGGGCCCAGTACTTC.